Below, 31 T cell receptor beta chains from the same sample are listed, as sequenced in a study of blood T cell repertoires in COVID-19. The table came from immunoSEQ multiplex PCR; TCRdb's copy has only in-frame clones and leaves some out. The top ten hold over 0.95% of the sample, which has approximately 240,000 clones, over 80% seen once. The sample taken for sequencing was peripheral blood. These receptor sequences come from a woman aged 25-40 years with COVID-19, enrolled during active disease.

This clone showed up just once. The gene calls are TRBV6-6 and TRBJ1-3; no clear D. Germline lookup yields CDR1 MNHNY and CDR2 SVGAGI (reference sequence). There are 14 residues in the CDR3. Trimming cost V 2 bases and J 4 bases, with 9 bases left between them. This CDR3 is CASSYGGSGNTIYF. Written as DNA, the CDR3 is TGTGCCAGCAGTTACGGCGGGTCGGGAAACACCATATATTTT.

This clone appeared a few times. The chain combines TRBV7-8 with TRBJ1-3, with D unclear. CDR3 length: 16 amino acids. V lost 3 bases and J lost 0, with 12 bases in between. CDR1 and CDR2 (germline): SGHVS, FQNEAQ. CDR3 loop: CASSLGGEASGNTIYF. The CDR3 DNA reads as TGTGCCAGCAGCTTGGGCGGGGAGGCCTCTGGAAACACCATATATTTT.

The chain employs TRBV28 and TRBJ1-2; D remains ambiguous. The CDR3 extends over 14 amino acids. Trimming took off 7 bases at V and 4 bases at J, with 16 bases between the two ends. Germline V gene sequence: CDR1 MDHEN, CDR2 SYDVKM. The CDR3, as DNA: TGTGCCAGCACCCTTGCGGGGATCCTCTATGGCTACACCTTC. Translation: CASTLAGILYGYTF.

For the CDR3, the DNA is TGCGCCAGCAGTCAATCGGGCGCAGGGTGCGAGCAGTACTTC. Protein sequence: CASSQSGAGCEQYF. This chain connects TRBV23-1 to TRBJ2-7, with D maybe TRBD1 (5 bases). TRBV23-1 is placed among ORFs of uncertain function. There are 14 residues in the CDR3. V was pared by 0 bases and J by 6 bases, with 12 bases between.

A single count supports this clone. This chain joins TRBV4-2 and TRBJ2-3, with 11 bases lining up with TRBD2. The CDR3 consists of 16 residues. With V trimmed by 5 bases and J by 4 bases, 8 bases remained unmatched. Germline V gene data show CDR1 as LGHNA and CDR2 as YNFKEQ. The CDR3: CASSDGLAGSPDTQYF. In DNA, the CDR3 is TGTGCCAGCAGCGATGGACTAGCGGGCTCCCCAGATACGCAGTATTTT.

This rearrangement joins TRBV6-2 or TRBV6-3 to TRBJ2-3; 9 bases match TRBD2. The junction had 5 bases not matched to a gene; V was cut back by 6 bases and J by 4 bases. The CDR3 consists of 14 residues. The germline V gene has CDR1 MNHEY and CDR2 SVGEGT. CDR3 amino acids: CASSLSGSPDTQYF. CDR3 DNA: TGTGCCAGCAGCCTTAGCGGGAGCCCAGATACGCAGTATTTT.

The V and J genes are TRBV27 and TRBJ1-2; 9 nucleotides align to TRBD1. CDR1 is MNHEY, CDR2 SMNVEV, per germline (reference sequence). V was pared by 2 bases and J by 8 bases, with 6 bases of the junction left unmatched. CDR3 size: 14 residues. CDR3 region: CASSLSRTGEGYTF. Here the CDR3 DNA reads TGTGCCAGCAGTTTAAGTCGGACAGGGGAAGGCTACACCTTC.

The chain joins TRBV9 to TRBJ1-6; 9 nucleotides line up with TRBD1. V dropped 0 bases and J dropped 10; count of bases not matched to a gene: 2. There are 14 residues in the CDR3. CDR1 and CDR2 (germline): SGDLS, YYNGEE. In DNA, the CDR3 is TGTGCCAGCAGCGTAGACAGGGGGCGATCACCCCTCCACTTT. Amino acid sequence: CASSVDRGRSPLHF.

V gene TRBV7-2 combines with J gene TRBJ2-7; 8 bases are a match to TRBD2. This CDR3 is built from 16 residues. Germline-derived CDR1 and CDR2 are SGHTA and FQGNSA. J was trimmed by 3 bases and V by 1 base; bases with no gene match: 8. The CDR3 sequence is CASSLGGSGAGYEQYF. In DNA form, the CDR3 reads TGTGCCAGCAGCTTAGGGGGTAGCGGGGCAGGCTACGAGCAGTACTTC.

A word on this clone: This sample also contains other DNA sequences that code for the same CDR3. The chain combines TRBV3-1 (or the pseudogene TRBV3-2) with TRBJ2-5; 7 nucleotides agree with TRBD1. The ends lost 0 bases at V and 4 bases at J; junction bases unmatched: 8. The CDR3 covers 16 residues. Per germline, CDR1 LGHDT and CDR2 YNNKEL (reference sequence). The CDR3 region is CASSQEYRQGRETQYF. The DNA for the CDR3 is TGTGCCAGCAGCCAAGAGTACCGACAGGGAAGAGAGACCCAGTACTTC.

The chain links TRBV7-2 to TRBJ1-1; TRBD1 might be the D (5 bases). The CDR3 length is 15 residues. Germline V gives CDR1 SGHTA, CDR2 FQGNSA. Trimming took 3 bases from V and 0 from J, leaving 11 bases between them. The CDR3 region is CASSLVPRVNTEAFF. The CDR3 DNA reads TGTGCCAGCAGCTTGGTTCCCAGGGTGAACACTGAAGCTTTCTTT.

This rearrangement joins TRBV5-6 to TRBJ2-7, with D possibly matching TRBD1 (6 bases). Germline CDR1 is SGHDT and CDR2 is YYEEEE. V lost 3 bases and J lost 3, with 10 bases in between. There are 13 residues in the CDR3. CDR3 protein: CASSSQGNYEQYF. The CDR3 DNA is TGTGCCAGCAGCTCACAGGGAAACTACGAGCAGTACTTC.

V is TRBV12-3 or TRBV12-4 and J is TRBJ1-2; TRBD1 matches at 12 bases. The CDR3 is made up of 13 amino acids. The V segment lost 6 bases and the J segment 6 bases; nucleotides outside the gene matches: 2. The CDR3 region is CASRGQGAHGYTF. DNA for the CDR3: TGTGCCAGCAGGGGACAGGGGGCCCATGGCTACACCTTC.

The chain uses TRBV27 and TRBJ1-5, with 7 bases matching TRBD1. The CDR3 runs 14 residues. Germline V gives CDR1 MNHEY, CDR2 SMNVEV (reference sequence). V lost 3 bases, J lost 12 bases, and 11 bases stayed unmatched. The CDR3: CASSLSRDRIGQHF. CDR3 sequence (DNA): TGTGCCAGCAGTTTGTCCCGGGACAGAATAGGCCAGCATTTT.

The J gene is TRBJ1-6, the V gene TRBV6-1; no clear D gene. Trimming stripped 2 bases from V and 5 bases from J, with 10 bases between. The CDR3 is 15 residues long. The germline CDR1 and CDR2 sequences are MNHNS and SASEGT. This CDR3 reads CASSERGVNNSPLHF. In DNA, the CDR3 is TGTGCCAGCAGTGAAAGAGGAGTAAATAATTCACCCCTCCACTTT.

This clone was found a few times. This chain connects TRBV9 to TRBJ2-2; D may be TRBD1 (5 bases). Germline V gene data show CDR1 as SGDLS and CDR2 as YYNGEE. Trimming shortened V by 3 bases and J by 0 bases, and 9 bases separated the two germline ends. This CDR3 is 15 amino acids long. CDR3 nucleotides: TGTGCCAGCAGCGGCAGGGCGACGAACACCGGGGAGCTGTTTTTT. Amino acid sequence: CASSGRATNTGELFF.

The table lists this clone with a few counts. The gene calls are TRBV9 and TRBJ2-2; TRBD2 agrees at 11 bases. Germline V CDR1 and CDR2: SGDLS, YYNGEE. With V trimmed by 4 bases and J by 3 bases, 2 bases remained unmatched. The CDR3 consists of 15 residues. Here the CDR3 reads CASSMGLADTGELFF. CDR3 nucleotide sequence: TGTGCCAGCAGCATGGGACTAGCGGACACCGGGGAGCTGTTTTTT.

The chain recombines TRBV5-4 with TRBJ2-1, with 11 nucleotides matching TRBD1. The germline V gene encodes CDR1 SGHNT and CDR2 YYREEE (reference sequence). The CDR3 covers 15 residues. The V and J ends lost 2 bases and 7 bases, in that order; junction bases with no gene match: 5. This chain's CDR3 is CASSFMGQGVNEQFF. The CDR3 nucleotides read TGTGCCAGCAGCTTTATGGGACAGGGGGTTAATGAGCAGTTCTTC.

The chain uses TRBV6-2 or TRBV6-3 and TRBJ2-1; 9 positions match TRBD1. The CDR3 contains 14 residues. Germline CDR1 and CDR2: MNHEY and SVGEGT. V lost 5 bases, J lost 2 bases, and 1 base stayed unmatched. The CDR3: CASSRQGAYNEQFF. For the CDR3, the DNA is TGTGCCAGCAGTCGACAGGGGGCCTACAATGAGCAGTTCTTC.

The chain carries TRBV27 and TRBJ2-1; D uncertain. Germline V CDR1 and CDR2: MNHEY, SMNVEV (reference sequence). V was pared by 6 bases and J by 0 bases, with 12 bases between. This CDR3 has 15 amino acids. The DNA of the CDR3 is TGTGCCAGCAGAATTAGCTTCGGCTCCTACAATGAGCAGTTCTTC. Protein: CASRISFGSYNEQFF.

This clone was found a few times. The chain is built from TRBV19 and TRBJ1-5; 8 positions agree with TRBD1. V trimming: 6 bases; J trimming: 3 bases; junction bases outside the gene matches: 4. The CDR3 is made up of 14 amino acids. Germline V gene lookup returns CDR1 LNHDA and CDR2 SQIVND (reference sequence). The CDR3 bases are TGTGCCAGTAGAATGACAGGGGTCAATCAGCCCCAGCATTTT. Its protein product is CASRMTGVNQPQHF.

V gene TRBV29-1 combines with J gene TRBJ1-1, with no clear D. CDR3 length: 15 amino acids. V was shortened by 0 bases and J by 0 bases, with 11 bases between the two germline ends. Germline CDR1 is SQVTM and CDR2 is ANQGSEA. CDR3 nucleotide sequence: TGCAGCGTTGAAGATTGGGCGCCTATGAACACTGAAGCTTTCTTT. Translated: CSVEDWAPMNTEAFF.

The chain is built from TRBV3-1 (or the pseudogene TRBV3-2) and TRBJ2-7; TRBD2 matches at 12 bases. Germline CDR1 and CDR2: LGHDT and YNNKEL (reference sequence). Trimming removed 3 bases from V and 3 bases from J; junction bases left unmatched: 12. This CDR3 region has 18 residues. CDR3 sequence reads: CASSHTKWTSGKVYEQYF. In DNA, the CDR3 is TGTGCCAGCAGCCATACTAAATGGACTAGCGGGAAGGTCTACGAGCAGTACTTC.

The CDR3 DNA reads as TGTGCCAGCAGTTTGGAGGGTTTATTTGCAGCTTTCTTT. This codes for CASSLEGLFAAFF. The rearrangement uses TRBV6-2 or TRBV6-3 and TRBJ1-1, with D hard to call. Germline assignment: CDR1 MNHEY and CDR2 SVGEGT. Between the trimmed V and J ends, which lost 4 bases and 10 bases, there was a span of 16 bases. The CDR3 is 13 residues long.

This chain links TRBV6-2 or TRBV6-3 with TRBJ2-6, with 10 positions matching TRBD1. J was trimmed by 0 bases and V by 6 bases; bases with no gene match: 8. This CDR3 is 18 amino acids long. The germline CDR1 and CDR2 sequences are MNHEY and SVGEGT. This CDR3 is CASSLRTGGSSGANVLTF. CDR3 coding DNA: TGTGCCAGCAGCCTCCGGACAGGGGGTTCCTCTGGGGCCAACGTCCTGACTTTC.

The CDR3 nucleotides read TGTGCCAGCAGACTAACAGGGATGGGGGAGACCCAGTACTTC. Protein sequence: CASRLTGMGETQYF. The rearrangement links TRBV6-5 to TRBJ2-5, with D possibly TRBD1 on 6 matching bases. V lost 6 bases, J lost 5 bases, and 16 bases lay in between. CDR1 is MNHEY, CDR2 SVGAGI, per germline. There are 14 residues in the CDR3.

The V call is TRBV4-3, the J call TRBJ2-3; 8 bases line up with TRBD1. This CDR3 is built from 14 residues. CDR1 LGHNA and CDR2 YSLEER come from the germline V gene. V gave up 4 bases and J gave up 1 base; unmatched junction bases: 1. In nucleotides, the CDR3 is TGCGCCAGCAGCCCGGGACAGGGCACAGATACGCAGTATTTT. Amino acids: CASSPGQGTDTQYF.

This clone was observed a single time. The chain couples TRBV5-4 to TRBJ2-3; 9 bases map to TRBD2. The CDR3 runs 15 residues. The junction had 5 bases not matched to a gene; V was cut back by 4 bases and J by 2 bases. The germline V gene has CDR1 SGHNT and CDR2 YYREEE (reference sequence). The CDR3 DNA sequence: TGTGCCAGCAGCCCCCTAGCGGGGCTCACAGATACGCAGTATTTT. This translates into CASSPLAGLTDTQYF.

The V gene is TRBV6-2 or TRBV6-3, the J gene TRBJ2-1; 8 bases are a match to TRBD2. CDR1 is MNHEY and CDR2 is SVGEGT in the germline V gene. The CDR3 is 12 amino acids. With V trimmed by 6 bases and J by 12 bases, 7 bases remained unmatched. CDR3 coding DNA: TGTGCCAGCAGCCCTGGACTAGCAGGGCAGTTCTTC. This codes for CASSPGLAGQFF.

A few counts support this clone. The chain's CDR3 is CASSLGISKETQYF. CDR3 bases: TGTGCCAGCAGCTTGGGAATAAGCAAAGAGACCCAGTACTTC. The V call is TRBV5-6, the J call TRBJ2-5; D gene uncertain. V shed 0 bases and J shed 3 bases, with 9 bases lying between them. The CDR3 is 14 amino acids. Germline V CDR1 and CDR2: SGHDT, YYEEEE.

The chain recombines TRBV5-4 with TRBJ2-3; a possible D gene is TRBD1 (5 bases). The CDR3 sequence is 15 residues long. Trimming took off 0 bases at V and 3 bases at J, with 11 bases between the two ends. Germline CDR1 reads SGHNT; CDR2 reads YYREEE (reference sequence). CDR3 nucleotides: TGTGCCAGCAGCTTGGGTGGGGCGCAAACAGATACGCAGTATTTT. Protein sequence: CASSLGGAQTDTQYF.